The sequence of this TCR beta chain was determined in a study of cytomegalovirus exposure and HLA in healthy donors. The study, taken as a whole, reports: Sequencing had likely introduced a cluster of highly shared sequence variants as an artifact.

Germline CDR1 ENHRY, CDR2 SYGVKD. The junction had 12 bases not matched to a gene; V was cut back by 8 bases and J by 2 bases. There are 16 residues in the CDR3. On this clone itself: No antigen is known for it.

Use of 60 Vbeta and 13 Jbeta primers characterized the PCR. Assay: immunoSEQ multiplex PCR; the TCRdb copy retains only in-frame clones and omits some. Seen here are 150,000 to 200,000 clones, around 68% observed once, and the top ten hold about 3%. The TCR was taken from a woman in her 40s in good health and CMV-seropositive. The V gene is TRBV10-3, the J gene TRBJ2-3, with 8 positions matching TRBD2. Input material: PBMCs. The DNA of the CDR3 is TGTGCCATCTCTACCAAAGCGGGAGTCGTCACAGATACGCAGTATTTT. This encodes CAISTKAGVVTDTQYF.